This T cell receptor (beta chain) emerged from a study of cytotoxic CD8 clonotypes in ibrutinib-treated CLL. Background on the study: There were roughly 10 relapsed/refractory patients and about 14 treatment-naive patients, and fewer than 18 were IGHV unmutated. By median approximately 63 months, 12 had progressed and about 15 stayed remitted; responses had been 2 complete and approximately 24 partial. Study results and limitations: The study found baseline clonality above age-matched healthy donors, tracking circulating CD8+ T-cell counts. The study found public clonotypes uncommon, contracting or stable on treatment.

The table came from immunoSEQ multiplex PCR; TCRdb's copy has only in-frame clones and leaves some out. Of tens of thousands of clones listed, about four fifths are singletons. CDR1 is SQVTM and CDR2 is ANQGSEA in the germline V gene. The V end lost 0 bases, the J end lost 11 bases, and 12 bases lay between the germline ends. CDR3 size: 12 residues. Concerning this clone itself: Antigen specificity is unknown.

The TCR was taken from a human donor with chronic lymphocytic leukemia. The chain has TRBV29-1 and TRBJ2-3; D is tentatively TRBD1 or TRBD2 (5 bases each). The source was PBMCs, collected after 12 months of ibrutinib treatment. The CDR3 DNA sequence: TGCAGCGTTGAAGAGTGGGGGTTGGGGCAGTATTTT. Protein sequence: CSVEEWGLGQYF.